The 31 T cell receptor beta chains below come from one sample, sequenced in a study of T cells in Graves' hyperthyroidism and ophthalmopathy. What was amplified from RNA transcripts were TCR beta CDR3 regions. HTBI primers were the set used in a first-round RT-PCR of the TCR CDR3. TCRdb ran MiXCR on the multiplex PCR reads and lists one entry per CDR3 protein. The data contain around 560,000 distinct CDR3 sequences, approximately 15% of them seen just once; the ten biggest clones take up 18%. The sequenced material came from blood. The receptors shown here come from a young woman with Graves' hyperthyroidism.

This clonotype showed up many times. The V and J genes are TRBV30 and TRBJ1-2, with TRBD1 identical over 9 bases. The germline V gene encodes CDR1 GTSNPN and CDR2 SVGIG (reference sequence). The CDR3 extends over 15 amino acids. The J segment lost 5 bases and the V segment lost 2 bases, leaving 9 bases of the junction unmatched. The CDR3 coding sequence is TGTGCCTGGAGTTTCGGACAGGGGATGGGGTATGGCTACACCTTC. Protein product: CAWSFGQGMGYGYTF. The variable domain in full, completed from reference TRBV30 and TRBJ1-2, reads SQTIHQWPATLVQPVGSPLSLECTVEGTSNPNLYWYRQAAGRGLQLLFYSVGIGQISSEVPQNLSASRPQDRQFILSSKKLLLSDSGFYLCAWSFGQGMGYGYTFGSGTRLTVV.

This clonotype was counted only a few times. The rearrangement uses TRBV2 and TRBJ1-4; D not certain. V was cut by 5 bases and J by 0 bases, with 7 bases left in between. The CDR3 sequence is 14 residues long. Germline V gene lookup returns CDR1 SNHLY and CDR2 FYNNEI. This chain's CDR3 is CASSLMPTNEKLFF. Here the CDR3 DNA reads TGTGCCAGCAGTCTGATGCCAACTAATGAAAAACTGTTTTTT.

The gene calls are TRBV5-4 and TRBJ1-1, with TRBD1 as a possible D gene (5 bases). Trimming removed 4 bases from V and 2 bases from J, with 15 bases in between. Germline V gene lookup returns CDR1 SGHNT and CDR2 YYREEE (reference sequence). The CDR3 consists of 15 residues. This chain's CDR3 is CASSGGVRRNTEAFF. Here the CDR3 DNA reads TGTGCCAGCAGCGGGGGGGTTCGGAGAAACACTGAAGCTTTCTTT.

The chain combines TRBV12-3 or TRBV12-4 with TRBJ2-7; 8 bases match TRBD1. Trimming at V came to 6 bases and at J to 6 bases, leaving 10 bases not matched to a gene. This CDR3 has 14 amino acids. The CDR3 reads CASSRPRTGFEQYF. Written as DNA, the CDR3 is TGTGCCAGCAGCCGCCCCCGGACAGGGTTCGAGCAGTACTTC.

This clonotype was picked up a small number of times. A much larger clone differs by one base, so this may be a read error. CDR3 nucleotides: TGTGCCAGCAGTATAGCGGGGAGCTCCTACAGTGAGCAGTTCTTC. Its protein is CASSIAGSSYSEQFF. The chain uses TRBV28 and TRBJ2-1, with 8 bases aligning to TRBD2. The CDR3 spans 15 residues. The germline gives CDR1 MDHEN, CDR2 SYDVKM.

The V call is TRBV25-1, the J call TRBJ2-3, with TRBD2 identical over 13 bases. V was clipped by 7 bases and J by 0 bases; unmatched bases: 16. The CDR3 spans 20 residues. In germline, CDR1 is MGHDK, CDR2 SYGVNS. The CDR3 is CASIRATSGRVGASTDTQYF. Here the CDR3 DNA reads TGTGCCAGCATTCGGGCTACTAGCGGGAGGGTAGGGGCTAGCACAGATACGCAGTATTTT.

This clonotype was seen at least ten times. This chain uses TRBV3-1 with TRBJ2-5, with D maybe TRBD2 (6 bases). The V gene lost 1 base and the J gene lost 2 bases, with 8 bases spanning the gap. Germline loops: CDR1 LGHDT, CDR2 YNNKEL (reference sequence). This CDR3 spans 14 amino acids. CDR3 nucleotides: TGTGCCAGCAGCCAAGTGGGGGGTCAAGAGACCCAGTACTTC. Its translation: CASSQVGGQETQYF.

Ten or more counts support this clonotype. V is TRBV2 and J is TRBJ2-7, with no clear D. V shed 7 bases and J shed 4 bases, with 11 bases lying between them. From germline, CDR1 is SNHLY and CDR2 FYNNEI. CDR3 size: 12 residues. The CDR3 region is CASKHLGYEQYF. The CDR3, as DNA: TGTGCCAGCAAGCATCTCGGATACGAGCAGTACTTC.

This clonotype was seen a handful of times. This chain connects TRBV20-1 to TRBJ2-1; 9 bases match TRBD2. CDR3 length: 17 amino acids. Trimming took 6 bases from V and 0 from J; bases not matched to a gene: 12. Germline-derived CDR1 and CDR2 are DFQATT and SNEGSKA (reference sequence). CDR3 nucleotide sequence: TGCAGTGCGCAAAGTTCTAGCGGGGCCTACTCCTACAATGAGCAGTTCTTC. Amino acid sequence: CSAQSSSGAYSYNEQFF.

At least ten counts were recorded for this clonotype. The chain links TRBV19 to TRBJ2-2; D might be TRBD1 (6 bases). The CDR3 consists of 11 residues. CDR1 is LNHDA and CDR2 is SQIVND in the germline V gene (reference sequence). V was pared by 8 bases and J by 7 bases, with 8 bases between. The CDR3 coding sequence is TGTGCCAGTCAGGGGTTCGGGGAGCTGTTTTTT. Encoded protein: CASQGFGELFF.

Many counts were recorded for this clonotype. The V and J genes are TRBV28 and TRBJ2-7; 9 bases line up with TRBD1. From germline, CDR1 is MDHEN and CDR2 SYDVKM. There are 16 residues in the CDR3. The V segment lost 5 bases and the J segment 0 bases; nucleotides outside the gene matches: 8. The CDR3 sequence: CASSTTGQGTSYEQYF. The CDR3 DNA sequence: TGTGCCAGCAGTACGACGGGACAGGGAACCTCCTACGAGCAGTACTTC.

The rearrangement uses TRBV7-2 and TRBJ2-3, with 9 bases that match TRBD2. Germline-derived CDR1 and CDR2 are SGHTA and FQGNSA. V trimming: 1 base; J trimming: 6 bases; junction bases outside the gene matches: 11. This CDR3 has 17 residues. The CDR3: CASSLEFSREGQDTQYF. CDR3 coding DNA: TGTGCCAGCAGCTTAGAATTCTCGCGGGAGGGCCAGGATACGCAGTATTTT.

The chain employs TRBV15 and TRBJ1-1; D is undetermined. CDR3 length: 16 residues. V lost 4 bases, J lost 0 bases, and 15 bases lay in between. Germline values: CDR1 LNHNV, CDR2 YYDKDF (reference sequence). CDR3 coding DNA: TGTGCCACCAGCACCGGGAGGTTTTTAATGAACACTGAAGCTTTCTTT. Translation: CATSTGRFLMNTEAFF. The whole variable domain, filled in from reference TRBV15 and TRBJ1-1, reads DAMVIQNPRYQVTQFGKPVTLSCSQTLNHNVMYWYQQKSSQAPKLLFHYYDKDFNNEADTPDNFQSRRPNTSFCFLDIRSPGLGDTAMYLCATSTGRFLMNTEAFFGQGTRLTVV.

The CDR3 DNA is TGCAGTGCTATTGCGGACGGGGGAGAGACCCAGTACTTC. Amino acids: CSAIADGGETQYF. The gene calls are TRBV20-1 and TRBJ2-5, with a weak D call TRBD2 (6 bases). The CDR3 sequence is 13 residues long. Germline V lookup: CDR1 DFQATT, CDR2 SNEGSKA (reference sequence). Trimming shortened V by 4 bases and J by 4 bases, and 13 bases separated the two germline ends.

Ten or more counts support this clonotype. The chain recombines TRBV11-3 with TRBJ1-1, with D possibly TRBD1 on 5 matching bases. Germline V lookup: CDR1 SGHNT, CDR2 YENEEA. This CDR3 is built from 16 residues. Trimming shortened V by 4 bases and J by 1 base, and 16 bases separated the two germline ends. CDR3 DNA sequence: TGTGCCAGCAGCTCGTCGGGACGCAGGACGAACACTGAAGCTTTCTTT. Its protein is CASSSSGRRTNTEAFF.

V and J are TRBV6-1 and TRBJ2-7; D call uncertain. The CDR3 is 13 residues long. The germline V and J ends were trimmed by 4 bases and 6 bases, with 13 bases remaining between them. Germline CDR1 is MNHNS and CDR2 is SASEGT. CDR3 region: CASSVTLGCEQYF. The CDR3 coding sequence is TGTGCCAGCAGTGTTACTCTAGGCTGCGAGCAGTACTTC.

The chain combines TRBV2 with TRBJ2-7; the match to TRBD2 covers 12 bases. Germline V lookup: CDR1 SNHLY, CDR2 FYNNEI. V dropped 7 bases and J dropped 6; count of bases not matched to a gene: 4. The CDR3 extends over 13 amino acids. DNA of the CDR3: TGTGCCAGCAATCTGGGACTAGCGGGCGAGCAGTACTTC. This encodes CASNLGLAGEQYF. The whole variable domain, filled in from reference TRBV2 and TRBJ2-7, reads EPEVTQTPSHQVTQMGQEVILRCVPISNHLYFYWYRQILGQKVEFLVSFYNNEISEKSEIFDDQFSVERPDGSNFTLKIRSTKLEDSAMYFCASNLGLAGEQYFGPGTRLTVT.

This chain connects TRBV24-1 to TRBJ2-7, with 7 bases lining up with TRBD1. This CDR3 comprises 14 residues. The V gene end was trimmed by 5 bases and the J gene end by 5 bases; junction bases not matched to a gene: 8. Germline V gene lookup returns CDR1 KGHDR and CDR2 SFDVKD. The CDR3 reads CATSGRQGWDEQYF. The CDR3 bases are TGTGCCACCAGTGGCCGACAGGGTTGGGACGAGCAGTACTTC.

This clonotype came up many times. The V and J genes are TRBV28 and TRBJ1-1; the D is unclear. Germline assignment: CDR1 MDHEN and CDR2 SYDVKM. The CDR3 extends over 14 amino acids. V was cut by 2 bases and J by 4 bases, with 11 bases left in between. In nucleotides, the CDR3 is TGTGCCAGCAGTTTAGACGGGTTGGGCACTGAAGCTTTCTTT. This gives the protein CASSLDGLGTEAFF.

This clonotype was found many times. The chain couples TRBV10-3 to TRBJ2-5, with 9 bases fitting TRBD2. Trimming at V came to 7 bases and at J to 2 bases, leaving 5 bases not matched to a gene. Germline V gene lookup returns CDR1 ENHRY and CDR2 SYGVKD. The CDR3 sequence is 14 residues long. Written as DNA, the CDR3 is TGTGCCATCAATAGCGGGGGTGAGCAAGAGACCCAGTACTTC. Translation gives CAINSGGEQETQYF.

This clonotype came up a few times. The V and J genes are TRBV19 and TRBJ1-4; no reliable D call. Germline-derived CDR1 and CDR2 are LNHDA and SQIVND (reference sequence). The CDR3 length is 18 residues. Deletions cut 0 bases from V and 0 bases from J, with 14 bases between. The CDR3 DNA reads as TGTGCCAGTAGTATAGATGGGCCAAAGTCCCCAACTAATGAAAAACTGTTTTTT. The encoded protein is CASSIDGPKSPTNEKLFF.

This clonotype was seen many times. The chain recombines TRBV20-1 with TRBJ2-1; 7 nucleotides agree with TRBD2. This CDR3 contains 14 residues. Per the germline V gene, CDR1 is DFQATT and CDR2 is SNEGSKA (reference sequence). The V gene end was trimmed by 4 bases and the J gene end by 5 bases; junction bases not matched to a gene: 8. CDR3 sequence: CSAIGGRKNNEQFF. The CDR3 bases are TGCAGTGCTATCGGGGGGAGAAAGAACAATGAGCAGTTCTTC.

The J gene is TRBJ2-3, the V gene TRBV19; weak D call: TRBD1 (6 bases). CDR1 and CDR2 (germline): LNHDA, SQIVND (reference sequence). Trimming removed 5 bases from V and 3 bases from J, with 15 bases in between. The CDR3 is 15 residues long. The CDR3 coding sequence is TGTGCCAGTAGTGCACAGGGTTTTAGAACAGATACGCAGTATTTT. Amino acids: CASSAQGFRTDTQYF.

The chain uses TRBV12-3 or TRBV12-4 and TRBJ2-5, with 11 bases that match TRBD2. This CDR3 is 13 amino acids long. V lost 6 bases, J lost 9 bases, and 6 bases stayed unmatched. Written as DNA, the CDR3 is TGTGCCAGCAGGGAACTAGCGGGAGTGTCCCAGTACTTC. This sequence encodes CASRELAGVSQYF.

This clonotype turned up a few times. The J gene is TRBJ2-7, the V gene TRBV5-1, with TRBD1 matching 10 bases. This CDR3 region has 14 residues. V shed 5 bases and J 6 bases; nucleotides not matched to a gene: 8. Germline assignment: CDR1 SGHRS and CDR2 YFSETQ. CDR3 DNA: TGCGCCAGCAGGATGGACAGGGGGGCGCGCGAGCAGTACTTC. As protein: CASRMDRGAREQYF. Supplemented by reference TRBV5-1 and TRBJ2-7, the full variable domain reads KAGVTQTPRYLIKTRGQQVTLSCSPISGHRSVSWYQQTPGQGLQFLFEYFSETQRNKGNFPGRFSGRQFSNSRSEMNVSTLELGDSALYLCASRMDRGAREQYFGPGTRLTVT.

This clonotype has more than one count but fewer than ten. The chain uses TRBV5-1 and TRBJ1-6; 7 bases are shared with TRBD1. The CDR3 spans 15 residues. The germline V gene encodes CDR1 SGHRS and CDR2 YFSETQ. Unmatched junction bases numbered 6, after V lost 2 bases and J lost 7 bases. The CDR3 protein is CASSLDRAGNSPLHF. CDR3 coding DNA: TGCGCCAGCAGCTTAGACAGGGCCGGGAATTCACCCCTCCACTTT.

The chain is built from TRBV24-1 and TRBJ2-1; D gene ambiguous. Trimming shortened V by 2 bases and J by 2 bases, and 12 bases separated the two germline ends. The CDR3 loop spans 16 amino acids. The germline V gene has CDR1 KGHDR and CDR2 SFDVKD. The CDR3 nucleotides are TGTGCCACCAGTGATTCCAGGACGGGTACCTACAATGAGCAGTTCTTC. It specifies CATSDSRTGTYNEQFF.

This clonotype was observed a few times. The chain has TRBV4-2 and TRBJ1-4, with 7 bases aligning to TRBD1. This CDR3 spans 19 amino acids. Germline-derived CDR1 and CDR2 are LGHNA and YNFKEQ. Trimming took 2 bases from V and 0 from J; bases not matched to a gene: 12. Here the CDR3 DNA reads TGTGCCAGCAGCCAACCAATTTGGGGACAGTCAGCAACTAATGAAAAACTGTTTTTT. Translating gives CASSQPIWGQSATNEKLFF.

The chain couples TRBV2 to TRBJ1-1; 10 nucleotides agree with TRBD1. CDR3 length: 21 amino acids. Per germline, CDR1 SNHLY and CDR2 FYNNEI. Germline trimming cut 1 base from V and 5 bases from J; bases unmatched to any gene: 22. The CDR3 bases are TGTGCCAGCAGTGAAGAGTATCCCGGCGCGCCCGGGACAGGGGTTTGGACTGAAGCTTTCTTT. Translated, it gives CASSEEYPGAPGTGVWTEAFF.

This chain connects TRBV5-4 to TRBJ1-1; D not certain. V was shortened by 0 bases and J by 3 bases, with 9 bases between the two germline ends. Germline-derived CDR1 and CDR2 are SGHNT and YYREEE (reference sequence). The length of the CDR3 is 14 residues. CDR3 region: CASSLEAWDTEAFF. The CDR3 coding sequence is TGTGCCAGCAGCTTGGAAGCGTGGGACACTGAAGCTTTCTTT.

The chain uses TRBV7-9 and TRBJ2-7, with unresolved D. The CDR3 loop spans 14 amino acids. The V gene's germline CDR1 is SEHNR and CDR2 FQNEAQ (reference sequence). V was pared by 5 bases and J by 3 bases, with 14 bases between. The CDR3, as DNA: TGTGCCAGCAGCCCTCGAACGGAAATCTACGAGCAGTACTTC. Protein product: CASSPRTEIYEQYF.